These 17 T cell receptor beta chains originate from one sample sequenced in a study of T cells after somatic rescue of genetic block. Assay used: immunoSEQ multiplex PCR; TCRdb lists only in-frame clones, some missing. The data show about 12,000 clones, around 71% seen once. The sample consisted of peripheral blood mononuclear cells (PBMCs). The receptors derive from a boy younger than 18.

The chain combines TRBV6-5 with TRBJ1-5; possible D gene TRBD1, 5 bases. The CDR3 is 13 amino acids. Trimming cost V 5 bases and J 7 bases, with 12 bases left between them. The germline gives CDR1 MNHEY, CDR2 SVGAGI. The CDR3 DNA is TGTGCCAGCAGTGTTCAGGGAAAACAGCCCCAGCATTTT. This encodes CASSVQGKQPQHF.

J is TRBJ2-1 and V is TRBV10-1; D remains unclear. V gave up 5 bases and J gave up 7 bases, with 18 bases separating them. The CDR3 contains 15 residues. CDR1 and CDR2 (germline): WNHNN, SYGVQD (reference sequence). CDR3 DNA: TGCGCCAGCAGTCCTACCGGGTCTAGGGATAATGAGCAGTTCTTC. It translates to CASSPTGSRDNEQFF.

The chain uses TRBV5-6 and TRBJ2-5; the D gene is possibly TRBD2 (5 bases). CDR1 is SGHDT, CDR2 YYEEEE, per germline. Trimming removed 1 base from V and 5 bases from J, with 12 bases in between. This CDR3 has 14 amino acids. The CDR3 region has the DNA TGTGCCAGCAGCTTGAGTCTAGCTTTGGAGACCCAGTACTTC. Translated, it gives CASSLSLALETQYF.

V and J are TRBV5-1 and TRBJ1-2; 8 bases fit TRBD1. In germline, CDR1 is SGHRS, CDR2 YFSETQ. V gave up 2 bases and J gave up 0 bases; unmatched junction bases: 15. CDR3 size: 19 residues. DNA of the CDR3: TGCGCCAGCAGCTTACTCTCCGGAGACAGGGGCCATTCTAACTATGGCTACACCTTC. This codes for CASSLLSGDRGHSNYGYTF.

This clone was recorded once. The CDR3 DNA is TGTGCCAGCAGCGGTAGCTCTGGGGCCAACGTCCTGACTTTC. Protein product: CASSGSSGANVLTF. The rearrangement joins TRBV9 to TRBJ2-6; D gene uncertain. V was cut by 3 bases and J by 0 bases, with 4 bases left in between. Germline loops: CDR1 SGDLS, CDR2 YYNGEE. The CDR3 spans 14 residues.

For this clone: A read error may account for a junction end that differs from germline. The rearrangement uses TRBV6-6 and TRBJ2-7; D tentatively reads TRBD1 or TRBD2 (6 bases each). The CDR3 totals 12 residues. Germline V gene sequence: CDR1 MNHNY, CDR2 SVGAGI (reference sequence). DNA of the CDR3: TGTGCCAGCAGTTACGTGGGGGGCAGGTTCAACTTC. Its protein product is CASSYVGGRFNF.

The chain uses TRBV6-5 and TRBJ1-5; D might be TRBD1 (5 bases). The V gene lost 6 bases and the J gene lost 5 bases, with 11 bases spanning the gap. CDR1 is MNHEY and CDR2 is SVGAGI in the germline V gene. CDR3 size: 13 residues. CDR3 loop: CASRGAAHQPQHF. The CDR3 DNA reads as TGTGCCAGCAGAGGGGCAGCCCATCAGCCCCAGCATTTT.

The chain recombines TRBV9 with TRBJ2-7, with D possibly being TRBD2 (6 bases). Germline loops: CDR1 SGDLS, CDR2 YYNGEE. The ends were cut back, 0 bases at V and 4 bases at J, with 23 bases in the middle. The CDR3 contains 18 residues. CDR3 bases: TGTGCCAGCAGCGTAGGTCCGGGGGTCCGAGGGACTCTTTACGAGCAGTACTTC. Protein product: CASSVGPGVRGTLYEQYF.

As to this clone: Other DNA sequences in this sample translate to the same CDR3. J is TRBJ1-2 and V is TRBV27; 8 nucleotides line up with TRBD1. CDR1 MNHEY and CDR2 SMNVEV come from the germline V gene (reference sequence). Trimming took 2 bases from V and 5 from J; bases not matched to a gene: 13. This CDR3 region has 17 residues. The CDR3 sequence is CASSLRLRTGSYYGYTF. CDR3 bases: TGTGCCAGCAGTTTAAGGCTCAGGACAGGGAGTTATTATGGCTACACCTTC.

The chain carries TRBV30 and TRBJ2-1; TRBD2 matches 7 bases. Germline-derived CDR1 and CDR2 are GTSNPN and SVGIG (reference sequence). The CDR3 has 16 amino acids. The CDR3: CTAGTNPKRSNNEQFF. The CDR3 DNA reads as TGTACCGCCGGGACTAACCCAAAGCGAAGTAACAATGAGCAGTTCTTC.

The chain carries TRBV6-1 and TRBJ1-5; D remains ambiguous. This CDR3 spans 14 amino acids. Deletions cut 7 bases from V and 4 bases from J, with 14 bases between. Germline CDR1 MNHNS, CDR2 SASEGT. The CDR3 is CASTAKPNNQPQHF. The CDR3 bases are TGTGCCAGCACGGCCAAACCGAATAATCAGCCCCAGCATTTT.

The chain has TRBV29-1 and TRBJ1-1; tentatively, D is TRBD1 (5 bases). The CDR3 is 14 residues long. V was shortened by 0 bases and J by 0 bases, with 8 bases between the two germline ends. From germline, CDR1 is SQVTM and CDR2 ANQGSEA. CDR3 bases: TGCAGCGTTGAAGATGGGGCCATGAACACTGAAGCTTTCTTT. Residues: CSVEDGAMNTEAFF.

In DNA, the CDR3 is TGCGCCAGCAGCCCGGGACAGGGGGCATATGGCTACACCTTC. It translates to CASSPGQGAYGYTF. This chain connects TRBV5-1 to TRBJ1-2; 12 bases are shared with TRBD1. Germline CDR1 SGHRS, CDR2 YFSETQ. The CDR3 contains 14 residues. V shed 4 bases, J shed 5 bases, and the junction held 3 bases outside the gene matches.

The CDR3 protein is CASSQEATRTDTQYF. CDR3 nucleotides: TGTGCCAGCAGCCAAGAAGCGACACGCACAGATACGCAGTATTTT. This chain uses TRBV14 with TRBJ2-3; D call uncertain. Germline V lookup: CDR1 SGHDN, CDR2 FVKESK. Trimming left V 0 bases short and J 1 base short, with 8 bases between. This CDR3 has 15 residues.

This clone was seen only a few times. This chain connects TRBV18 to TRBJ1-3; 7 positions match TRBD1. From germline, CDR1 is KGHSH and CDR2 LQKENI. The CDR3 length is 19 residues. After removal of 1 base from V and 0 bases from J, the junction contained 12 bases not matched to a gene. CDR3 coding DNA: TGTGCCAGCTCACCACTACACAAGGGACAGACTAACTCTGGAAACACCATATATTTT. It translates to CASSPLHKGQTNSGNTIYF.

This clone appeared a few times. V and J are TRBV7-8 and TRBJ2-5; 7 bases are a match to TRBD1. The CDR3 covers 16 residues. V lost 5 bases to trimming and J lost 4 bases; unmatched junction nucleotides: 13. In germline, CDR1 is SGHVS, CDR2 FQNEAQ. The CDR3 DNA is TGTGCCAGCAGCCCCATGGGGCTAGCAGGGGGAGAGACCCAGTACTTC. Its protein is CASSPMGLAGGETQYF.

The V call is TRBV14, the J call TRBJ2-1, with TRBD2 matching over 16 bases. The CDR3 is 20 amino acids. V dropped 3 bases and J dropped 0; count of bases not matched to a gene: 8. From germline, CDR1 is SGHDN and CDR2 FVKESK. The CDR3 loop reads CASSHGTSGRAWSSYNEQFF. The DNA for the CDR3 is TGTGCCAGCAGCCATGGGACTAGCGGGAGGGCCTGGAGCTCCTACAATGAGCAGTTCTTC.